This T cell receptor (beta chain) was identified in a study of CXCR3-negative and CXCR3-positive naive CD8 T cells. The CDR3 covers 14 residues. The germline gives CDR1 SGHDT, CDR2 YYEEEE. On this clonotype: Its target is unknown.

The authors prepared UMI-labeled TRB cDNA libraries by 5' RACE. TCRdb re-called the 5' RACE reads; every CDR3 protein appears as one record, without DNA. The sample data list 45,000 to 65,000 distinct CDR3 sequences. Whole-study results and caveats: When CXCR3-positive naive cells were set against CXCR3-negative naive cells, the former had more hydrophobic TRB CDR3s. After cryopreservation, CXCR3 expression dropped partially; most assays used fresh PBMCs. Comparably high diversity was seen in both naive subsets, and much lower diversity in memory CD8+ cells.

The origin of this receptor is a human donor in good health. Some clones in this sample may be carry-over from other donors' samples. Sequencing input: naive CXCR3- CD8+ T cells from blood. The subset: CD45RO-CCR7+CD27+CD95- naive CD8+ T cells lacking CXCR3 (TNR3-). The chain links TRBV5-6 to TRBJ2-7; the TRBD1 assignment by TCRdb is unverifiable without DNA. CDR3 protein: CASSLMQGGYEQYF.